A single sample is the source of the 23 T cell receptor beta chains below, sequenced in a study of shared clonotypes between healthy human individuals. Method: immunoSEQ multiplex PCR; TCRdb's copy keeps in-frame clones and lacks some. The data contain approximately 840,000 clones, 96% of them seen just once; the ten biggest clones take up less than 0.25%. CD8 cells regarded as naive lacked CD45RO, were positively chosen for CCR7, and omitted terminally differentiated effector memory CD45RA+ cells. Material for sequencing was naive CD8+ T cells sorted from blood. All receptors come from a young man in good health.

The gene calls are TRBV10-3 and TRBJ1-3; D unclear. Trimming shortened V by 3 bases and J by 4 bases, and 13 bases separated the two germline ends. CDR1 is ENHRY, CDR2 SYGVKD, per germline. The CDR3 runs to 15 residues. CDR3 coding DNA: TGTGCCATCAGTGACCCGCCCGGCGGAGGAAACACCATATATTTT. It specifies CAISDPPGGGNTIYF.

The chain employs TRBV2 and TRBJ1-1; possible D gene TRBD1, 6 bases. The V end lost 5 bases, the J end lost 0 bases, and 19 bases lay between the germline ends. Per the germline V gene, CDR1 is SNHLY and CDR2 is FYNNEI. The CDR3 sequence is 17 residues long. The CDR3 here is CASSLYVRQDVNTEAFF. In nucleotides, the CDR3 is TGTGCCAGCAGTCTTTACGTCCGACAGGACGTGAACACTGAAGCTTTCTTT.

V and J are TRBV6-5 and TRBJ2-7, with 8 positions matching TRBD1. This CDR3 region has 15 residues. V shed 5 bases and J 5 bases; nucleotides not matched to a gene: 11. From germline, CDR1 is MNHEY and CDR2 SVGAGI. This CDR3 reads CASSIAGQGRNEQYF. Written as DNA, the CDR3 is TGTGCCAGCAGTATAGCCGGACAGGGCAGGAACGAGCAGTACTTC.

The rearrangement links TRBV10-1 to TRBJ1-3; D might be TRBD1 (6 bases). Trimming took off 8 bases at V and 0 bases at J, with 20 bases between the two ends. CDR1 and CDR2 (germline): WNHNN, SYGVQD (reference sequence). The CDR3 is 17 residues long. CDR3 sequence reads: CASPDPGQQSSGNTIYF. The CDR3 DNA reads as TGCGCCAGCCCGGACCCGGGACAACAGAGCTCTGGAAACACCATATATTTT.

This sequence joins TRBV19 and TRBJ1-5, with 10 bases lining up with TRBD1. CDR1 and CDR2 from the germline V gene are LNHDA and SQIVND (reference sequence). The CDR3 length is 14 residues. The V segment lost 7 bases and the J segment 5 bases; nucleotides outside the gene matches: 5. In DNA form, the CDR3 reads TGTGCCAGTAACGGACAGGGGGGTTATCAGCCCCAGCATTTT. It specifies CASNGQGGYQPQHF.

CDR3 loop: CASSQDGVAGGLDEQYF. The CDR3 DNA reads as TGCGCCAGCAGCCAAGATGGAGTAGCGGGAGGTTTGGACGAGCAGTACTTC. J is TRBJ2-7 and V is TRBV4-3; 10 nucleotides align to TRBD2. With 0 bases clipped from V and 5 bases from J, the junction kept 10 bases outside the gene matches. CDR3 length equals 17 residues. CDR1 is LGHNA and CDR2 is YSLEER in the germline V gene.

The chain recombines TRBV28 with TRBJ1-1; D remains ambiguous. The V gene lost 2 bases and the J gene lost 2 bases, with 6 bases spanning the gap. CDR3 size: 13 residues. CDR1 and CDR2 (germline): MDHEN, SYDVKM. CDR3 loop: CASSLGINTEAFF. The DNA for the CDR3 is TGTGCCAGCAGTTTAGGAATAAACACTGAAGCTTTCTTT.

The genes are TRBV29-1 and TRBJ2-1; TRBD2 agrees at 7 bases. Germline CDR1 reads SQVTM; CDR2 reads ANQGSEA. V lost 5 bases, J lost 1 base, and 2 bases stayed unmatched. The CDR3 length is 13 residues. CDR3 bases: TGCAGCGTTAAAGCGGGGTCCTACAATGAGCAGTTCTTC. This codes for CSVKAGSYNEQFF.

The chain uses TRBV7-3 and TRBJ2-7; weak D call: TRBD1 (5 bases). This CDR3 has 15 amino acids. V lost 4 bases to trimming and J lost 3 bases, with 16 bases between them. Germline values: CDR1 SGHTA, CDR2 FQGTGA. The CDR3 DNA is TGTGCCAGCAGCTGGTCTTTGGGGCAGAGCTACGAGCAGTACTTC. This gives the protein CASSWSLGQSYEQYF.

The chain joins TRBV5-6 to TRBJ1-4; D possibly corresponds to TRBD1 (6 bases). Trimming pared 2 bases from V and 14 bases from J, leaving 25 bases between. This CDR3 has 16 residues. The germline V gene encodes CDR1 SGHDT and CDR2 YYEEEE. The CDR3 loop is CASSFSVGGPFVGLFF. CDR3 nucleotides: TGTGCCAGCAGCTTCTCGGTCGGGGGGCCTTTCGTTGGGCTGTTTTTT. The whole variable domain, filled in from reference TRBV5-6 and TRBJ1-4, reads DAGVTQSPTHLIKTRGQQVTLRCSPKSGHDTVSWYQQALGQGPQFIFQYYEEEERQRGNFPDRFSGHQFPNYSSELNVNALLLGDSALYLCASSFSVGGPFVGLFFGSGTQLSVL.

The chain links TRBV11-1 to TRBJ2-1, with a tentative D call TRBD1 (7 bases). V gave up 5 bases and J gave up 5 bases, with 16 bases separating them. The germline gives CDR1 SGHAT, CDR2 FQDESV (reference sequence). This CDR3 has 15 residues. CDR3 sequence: CASSRRDRIDNEQFF. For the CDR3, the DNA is TGTGCCAGCAGCCGGAGGGACAGAATAGACAATGAGCAGTTCTTC.

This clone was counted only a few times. This chain's CDR3 is CASMLRTAGDTQYF. CDR3 nucleotide sequence: TGCGCCAGCATGTTGCGCACAGCCGGAGATACGCAGTATTTT. This chain connects TRBV5-1 to TRBJ2-3, with D unclear. CDR1 is SGHRS and CDR2 is YFSETQ in the germline V gene. V lost 6 bases, J lost 5 bases, and 16 bases lay in between. This CDR3 comprises 14 residues.

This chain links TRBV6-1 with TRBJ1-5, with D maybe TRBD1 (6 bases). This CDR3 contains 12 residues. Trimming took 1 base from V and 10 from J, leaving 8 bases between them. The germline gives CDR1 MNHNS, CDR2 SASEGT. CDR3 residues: CASSEDGTPQHF. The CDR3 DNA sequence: TGTGCCAGCAGTGAAGATGGGACACCCCAGCATTTT.

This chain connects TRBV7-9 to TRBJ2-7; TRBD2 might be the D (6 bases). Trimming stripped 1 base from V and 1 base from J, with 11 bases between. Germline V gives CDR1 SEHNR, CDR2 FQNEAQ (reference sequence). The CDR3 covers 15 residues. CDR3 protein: CASSLVPSASYEQYF. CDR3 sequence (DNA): TGTGCCAGCAGCTTAGTACCTAGCGCTTCCTACGAGCAGTACTTC.

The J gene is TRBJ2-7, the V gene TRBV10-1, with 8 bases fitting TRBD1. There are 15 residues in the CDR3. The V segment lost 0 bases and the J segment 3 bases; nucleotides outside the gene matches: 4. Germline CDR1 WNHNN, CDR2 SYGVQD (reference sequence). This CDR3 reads CASSESRDRSYEQYF. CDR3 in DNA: TGCGCCAGCAGTGAGTCCCGGGACAGGAGCTACGAGCAGTACTTC.

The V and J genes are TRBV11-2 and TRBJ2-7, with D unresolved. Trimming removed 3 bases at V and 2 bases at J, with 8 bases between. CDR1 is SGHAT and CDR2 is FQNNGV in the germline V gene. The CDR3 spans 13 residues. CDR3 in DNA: TGTGCCAGCAGCTTTTTCAGTACCTACGAGCAGTACTTC. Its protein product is CASSFFSTYEQYF.

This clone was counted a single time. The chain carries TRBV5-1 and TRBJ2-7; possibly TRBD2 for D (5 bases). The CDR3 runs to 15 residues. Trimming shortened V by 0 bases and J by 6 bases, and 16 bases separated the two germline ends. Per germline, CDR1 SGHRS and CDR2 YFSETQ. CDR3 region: CASSLAETTKFEQYF. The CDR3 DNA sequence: TGCGCCAGCAGCTTGGCCGAGACTACCAAATTCGAGCAGTACTTC.

This chain's CDR3 is CASSVRTSGANVLTF. The CDR3 DNA follows: TGCGCCAGCAGCGTACGAACCTCTGGGGCCAACGTCCTGACTTTC. The V call is TRBV5-1, the J call TRBJ2-6; D is unresolved. Trimming stripped 4 bases from V and 0 bases from J, with 8 bases between. The CDR3 runs to 15 residues. The germline V gene encodes CDR1 SGHRS and CDR2 YFSETQ.

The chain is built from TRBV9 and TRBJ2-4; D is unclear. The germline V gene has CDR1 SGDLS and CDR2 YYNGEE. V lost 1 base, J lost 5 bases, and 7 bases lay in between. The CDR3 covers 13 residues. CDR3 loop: CASSVNPQNIQYF. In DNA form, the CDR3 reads TGTGCCAGCAGCGTAAACCCCCAAAACATTCAGTACTTC.

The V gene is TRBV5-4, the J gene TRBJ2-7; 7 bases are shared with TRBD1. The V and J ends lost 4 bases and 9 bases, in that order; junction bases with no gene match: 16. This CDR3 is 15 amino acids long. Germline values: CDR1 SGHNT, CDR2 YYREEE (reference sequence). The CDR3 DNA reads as TGTGCCAGCAGCGCAGCCGGGACAGCGAAGTCGGGGCAGTACTTC. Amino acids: CASSAAGTAKSGQYF.

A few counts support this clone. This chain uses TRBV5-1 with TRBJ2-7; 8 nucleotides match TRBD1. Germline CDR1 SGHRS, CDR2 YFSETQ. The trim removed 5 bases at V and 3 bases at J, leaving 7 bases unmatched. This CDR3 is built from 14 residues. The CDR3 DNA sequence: TGCGCCAGCAGAGGACAGGGTGGGCTCTACGAGCAGTACTTC. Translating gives CASRGQGGLYEQYF.

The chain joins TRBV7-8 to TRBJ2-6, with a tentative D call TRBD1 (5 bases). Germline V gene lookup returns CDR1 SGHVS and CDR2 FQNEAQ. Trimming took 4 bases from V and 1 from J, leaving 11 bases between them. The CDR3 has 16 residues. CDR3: CASSYDRPSGANVLTF. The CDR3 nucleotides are TGTGCCAGCAGCTACGACAGACCTTCTGGGGCCAACGTCCTGACTTTC.

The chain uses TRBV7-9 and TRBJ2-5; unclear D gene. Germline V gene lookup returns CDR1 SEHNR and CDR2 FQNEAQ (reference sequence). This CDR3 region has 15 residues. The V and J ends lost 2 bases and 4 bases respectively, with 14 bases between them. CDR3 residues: CASSLSTMLGETQYF. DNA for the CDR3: TGTGCCAGCAGCTTATCAACGATGTTGGGAGAGACCCAGTACTTC.